The present T cell receptor beta chain was sequenced within a study of beta chain features in type 1 diabetes. General observations from the study: High TCR expression in some cells could lead to their over-representation in cDNA sequencing. Relative to healthy donors, patients appeared to have naive, central memory and Treg TCRB repertoires that were more similar.

The germline V gene has CDR1 SGHTA and CDR2 FQGNSA. The CDR3 runs to 15 residues. V lost 3 bases to trimming and J lost 6 bases, with 15 bases between them. Based on CD45RO/CCR7/CD25/CD127/CD95/CD27, CD4+ regulatory, stem cell-like memory, naive and central memory cells were sorted. Investigators reverse transcribed all isolated RNA, so they sequenced expressed TCRB transcripts. TCRdb's table, derived via immunoSEQ multiplex PCR, lists solely in-frame clones and lacks some. The sample consists of 250,000 to 350,000 clones, 14% of them appearing once. Points on this clone: Its antigen is currently unknown.

Sequencing was performed on central memory CD4+ T cells from blood. V is TRBV7-2 and J is TRBJ2-1; possible D gene TRBD2, 7 bases. The sequence derives from a man aged 25-40 years in good health. The CDR3 sequence is CASSLVQGGLNEQFF. CDR3 nucleotides: TGTGCCAGCAGCTTGGTACAGGGAGGGCTCAATGAGCAGTTCTTC.